This T cell receptor (beta chain) derives from a study of shared clonotypes between healthy human individuals. Points on this clone: Just one base apart from a much larger clone, this may be a read error.

The CDR3 covers 13 residues. The V end lost 2 bases, the J end lost 2 bases, and 4 bases lay between the germline ends. CDR1 is SNHLY, CDR2 FYNNEI, per germline. Sequencing used immunoSEQ multiplex PCR; TCRdb keeps in-frame clones, though not all of them. The repertoire holds about 500,000 clones, around 77% seen once, with about 12% in the top ten. This chain uses TRBV2 with TRBJ1-5, with D uncertain. The sequencing input was PBMCs. The source of this sequence is a woman aged 40-49 years in good health. Some clones in this sample may be carry-over from other donors' samples. Here the CDR3 DNA reads TGTGCCAGCAGTGAACAGGGCAATCAGCCCCAGCATTTT. Encoded protein: CASSEQGNQPQHF.